The table lists the clone carrying this T cell receptor (beta chain) with many counts. The sample originates from a study of molecular identifiers for immune sequencing clone quantification. TCRdb passed the PCR reads through MiXCR, listing each CDR3 protein once. The sample includes some 320,000 distinct CDR3 sequences, about a fifth of them seen just once. Sequenced sample: naive CD8+ T cells from blood, with Jurkat cell RNA spiked in. Documented subset: FACS-sorted CD8+CD4-CCR7+CD45RA+ naive T cells. The clonotype originates from a human donor in good health. Some libraries in this study had Jurkat cell RNA spiked in.

This chain's CDR3 is CAWSSGGYNEQFF. CDR3 nucleotide sequence: TGTGCCTGGAGTAGCGGGGGATACAATGAGCAGTTCTTC. The rearrangement joins TRBV30 to TRBJ2-1; 8 bases map to TRBD2. The ends lost 2 bases at V and 4 bases at J; junction bases unmatched: 1. Germline CDR1 and CDR2: GTSNPN and SVGIG (reference sequence). The CDR3 contains 13 residues. The entire variable domain, with the rest obtained from reference TRBV30 and TRBJ2-1, is as follows: SQTIHQWPATLVQPVGSPLSLECTVEGTSNPNLYWYRQAAGRGLQLLFYSVGIGQISSEVPQNLSASRPQDRQFILSSKKLLLSDSGFYLCAWSSGGYNEQFFGPGTRLTVL.